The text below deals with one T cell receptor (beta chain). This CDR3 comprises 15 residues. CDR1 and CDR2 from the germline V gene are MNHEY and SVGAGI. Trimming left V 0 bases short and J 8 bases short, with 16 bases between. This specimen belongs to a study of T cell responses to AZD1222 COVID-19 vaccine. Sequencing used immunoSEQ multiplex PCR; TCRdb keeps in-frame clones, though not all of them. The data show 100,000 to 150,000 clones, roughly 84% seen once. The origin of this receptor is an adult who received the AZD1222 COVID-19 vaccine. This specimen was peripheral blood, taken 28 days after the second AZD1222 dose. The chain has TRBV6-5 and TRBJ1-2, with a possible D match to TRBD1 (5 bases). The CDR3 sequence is CASSYSTAGTRGYTF. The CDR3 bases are TGTGCCAGCAGTTACTCGACGGCGGGGACTCGAGGCTACACCTTC.